This passage covers 18 T cell receptor beta chains from one sample sequenced in a study of shared clonotypes between healthy human individuals. The assay was immunoSEQ multiplex PCR, and TCRdb's table has in-frame clones only and misses some. The sample yields some 1,900,000 clones, about 95% seen once. Naive CD8 cells lacked CD45RO and underwent positive selection for CCR7, leaving out terminally differentiated effector memory CD45RA+ cells. The sequenced sample consisted of naive CD8+ T cells sorted from blood. The receptors here all came from a man aged 18 to 35 in good health.

The chain is built from TRBV27 and TRBJ1-6; D possibly corresponds to TRBD1 (5 bases). Per the germline V gene, CDR1 is MNHEY and CDR2 is SMNVEV (reference sequence). V lost 6 bases to trimming and J lost 0 bases, with 12 bases between them. The CDR3 spans 16 residues. CDR3 nucleotides: TGTGCCAGCAGCATCAGGGAGAGCTCCTATAATTCACCCCTCCACTTT. It codes for CASSIRESSYNSPLHF.

The CDR3 region has the DNA TGTGCCAGCAGTGAAGGACTATACGAGCAGTACTTC. Its translation: CASSEGLYEQYF. The chain uses TRBV6-1 and TRBJ2-7; possible D gene TRBD2, 5 bases. V lost 1 base, J lost 4 bases, and 5 bases lay in between. CDR1 is MNHNS and CDR2 is SASEGT in the germline V gene. This CDR3 comprises 12 residues.

About this clone: Other DNA sequences in the sample encode the same CDR3. The CDR3 region is CASSSGRGYEQYF. Written as DNA, the CDR3 is TGTGCCAGCAGTAGCGGCCGGGGCTACGAGCAGTACTTC. The chain recombines TRBV27 with TRBJ2-7, with D perhaps TRBD2 (5 bases). The CDR3 length is 13 residues. The germline V gene has CDR1 MNHEY and CDR2 SMNVEV (reference sequence). The V end lost 5 bases, the J end lost 3 bases, and 11 bases lay between the germline ends.

The count of this clone is one. The chain joins TRBV6-6 to TRBJ2-5, with 9 bases matching TRBD2. Germline values: CDR1 MNHNY, CDR2 SVGAGI (reference sequence). The CDR3 is made up of 16 amino acids. The J segment lost 1 base and the V segment lost 8 bases, leaving 11 bases of the junction unmatched. CDR3 sequence: CASHPLGREGQETQYF. The CDR3 DNA reads TGTGCCAGCCATCCTCTCGGGCGGGAGGGCCAAGAGACCCAGTACTTC.

This clone showed up just a few times. The V call is TRBV9, the J call TRBJ1-1, with D possibly TRBD1 on 6 matching bases. Germline CDR1 and CDR2: SGDLS and YYNGEE. Trimming left V 4 bases short and J 0 bases short, with 13 bases between. CDR3 length equals 15 residues. The CDR3 region has the DNA TGTGCCAGCAGCAGTAAACAGGGCTTGAACACTGAAGCTTTCTTT. Encoded protein: CASSSKQGLNTEAFF.

This clone was seen just once. The J gene is TRBJ2-5, the V gene TRBV30; D is tentatively TRBD1 or TRBD2 (5 bases each). This CDR3 spans 15 amino acids. V lost 1 base to trimming and J lost 4 bases, with 16 bases between them. Germline V gives CDR1 GTSNPN, CDR2 SVGIG (reference sequence). CDR3 nucleotide sequence: TGTGCCTGGAGTGACTCCCGGGGCCTGGGAGAGACCCAGTACTTC. It codes for CAWSDSRGLGETQYF. The full variable domain, completed using reference TRBV30 and TRBJ2-5, is SQTIHQWPATLVQPVGSPLSLECTVEGTSNPNLYWYRQAAGRGLQLLFYSVGIGQISSEVPQNLSASRPQDRQFILSSKKLLLSDSGFYLCAWSDSRGLGETQYFGPGTRLLVL.

The gene calls are TRBV7-6 and TRBJ2-5, with 10 bases fitting TRBD2. Germline CDR1 is SGHVS and CDR2 is FNYEAQ. CDR3 length: 18 amino acids. The J segment lost 1 base and the V segment lost 5 bases, leaving 13 bases of the junction unmatched. Here the CDR3 DNA reads TGTGCCAGCAGCCTTGAGGCTAGCGGGAGCCCCAGCCAAGAGACCCAGTACTTC. This translates into CASSLEASGSPSQETQYF. The full variable domain, its missing parts supplied by reference TRBV7-6 and TRBJ2-5, is GAGVSQSPRYKVTKRGQDVALRCDPISGHVSLYWYRQALGQGPEFLTYFNYEAQQDKSGLPNDRFSAERPEGSISTLTIQRTEQRDSAMYRCASSLEASGSPSQETQYFGPGTRLLVL.

In its sample, this clone was seen once. The gene calls are TRBV6-5 and TRBJ2-5, with D perhaps TRBD1 (6 bases). Trimming left V 4 bases short and J 2 bases short, with 17 bases between. The CDR3 runs to 16 residues. Germline V gene lookup returns CDR1 MNHEY and CDR2 SVGAGI. As DNA, the CDR3 is TGTGCCAGCAGTTCAAGTCGGACAGCACCACAAGAGACCCAGTACTTC. Translation: CASSSSRTAPQETQYF.

Comment on this clone: The sample contains more than one DNA sequence encoding this CDR3. V and J are TRBV25-1 and TRBJ1-1, with D perhaps matching TRBD1 (5 bases). Trimming left V 2 bases short and J 5 bases short, with 9 bases between. Looked up from germline, CDR1 is MGHDK and CDR2 is SYGVNS. The CDR3 contains 13 residues. The CDR3 region has the DNA TGTGCCAGCAGTGAAGCGGGGGGAACTGAAGCTTTCTTT. Protein sequence: CASSEAGGTEAFF.

The chain has TRBV15 and TRBJ1-3; 7 nucleotides align to TRBD1. The trim removed 6 bases at V and 3 bases at J, leaving 5 bases unmatched. The CDR3 runs to 14 residues. Per the germline V gene, CDR1 is LNHNV and CDR2 is YYDKDF (reference sequence). CDR3 region: CATSTGDLGNTIYF. The CDR3 DNA is TGTGCCACCAGTACAGGGGACCTTGGAAACACCATATATTTT.

Concerning this clone: Other DNA sequences in this sample translate to the same CDR3. The rearrangement uses TRBV28 and TRBJ1-1; D perhaps matches TRBD1 (5 bases). The V end lost 2 bases, the J end lost 1 base, and 8 bases lay between the germline ends. Germline-derived CDR1 and CDR2 are MDHEN and SYDVKM. The CDR3 is 14 residues long. The CDR3 protein is CASSLPGTNTEAFF. CDR3 bases: TGTGCCAGCAGTTTACCAGGGACGAACACTGAAGCTTTCTTT.

The CDR3 DNA reads TGTGCCAGCAGCCCATGGGACAGCACCTACGAGCAGTACTTC. Its protein product is CASSPWDSTYEQYF. The chain links TRBV5-4 to TRBJ2-7; 7 positions agree with TRBD1. The CDR3 has 14 amino acids. Germline-derived CDR1 and CDR2 are SGHNT and YYREEE (reference sequence). V was clipped by 4 bases and J by 2 bases; unmatched bases: 6. The variable domain in full, completed from reference TRBV5-4 and TRBJ2-7, reads ETGVTQSPTHLIKTRGQQVTLRCSSQSGHNTVSWYQQALGQGPQFIFQYYREEENGRGNFPPRFSGLQFPNYSSELNVNALELDDSALYLCASSPWDSTYEQYFGPGTRLTVT.

The V and J genes are TRBV28 and TRBJ2-7, with 10 nucleotides matching TRBD1. Germline loops: CDR1 MDHEN, CDR2 SYDVKM. This CDR3 is built from 13 residues. The V gene end was trimmed by 5 bases and the J gene end by 6 bases; junction bases not matched to a gene: 4. CDR3 sequence: CASSETGGREQYF. CDR3 DNA: TGTGCCAGCAGTGAGACAGGGGGCCGCGAGCAGTACTTC.

The gene calls are TRBV25-1 and TRBJ2-7, with D possibly matching TRBD2 (6 bases). Trimming took off 8 bases at V and 1 base at J, with 9 bases between the two ends. The germline V gene encodes CDR1 MGHDK and CDR2 SYGVNS. The CDR3 runs 12 residues. The CDR3 sequence is CASGTSSYEQYF. The CDR3 DNA reads TGTGCCAGCGGGACTTCTTCCTACGAGCAGTACTTC.

The V and J genes are TRBV28 and TRBJ2-1; D perhaps matches TRBD1 (6 bases). V was pared by 5 bases and J by 4 bases, with 18 bases between. This CDR3 region has 16 residues. CDR1 is MDHEN, CDR2 SYDVKM, per germline. The CDR3 DNA reads TGTGCCAGCAGTCCCCCCCGGGACACGGAATACAATGAGCAGTTCTTC. It codes for CASSPPRDTEYNEQFF.

The chain combines TRBV5-4 with TRBJ2-3; D is uncertain. V was clipped by 0 bases and J by 5 bases, with 4 bases between them. From germline, CDR1 is SGHNT and CDR2 YYREEE (reference sequence). The CDR3 spans 12 residues. The CDR3 reads CASSLDGDTQYF. DNA of the CDR3: TGTGCCAGCAGCTTGGACGGAGATACGCAGTATTTT.

The chain employs TRBV19 and TRBJ1-1, with 7 bases that match TRBD1. The CDR3 loop spans 14 amino acids. Losses at the gene ends were 7 bases for V and 2 bases for J; bases not matched to a gene: 7. The germline V gene has CDR1 LNHDA and CDR2 SQIVND (reference sequence). CDR3 region: CASTKRQGNTEAFF. CDR3 DNA: TGTGCCAGTACCAAGCGACAGGGTAACACTGAAGCTTTCTTT. Complete variable domain (other parts from reference TRBV19 and TRBJ1-1): DGGITQSPKYLFRKEGQNVTLSCEQNLNHDAMYWYRQDPGQGLRLIYYSQIVNDFQKGDIAEGYSVSREKKESFPLTVTSAQKNPTAFYLCASTKRQGNTEAFFGQGTRLTVV.

J is TRBJ1-2 and V is TRBV7-9; D uncertain. The V end was cut by 5 bases, the J end by 10 bases, with 14 bases between. Germline V gene data show CDR1 as SEHNR and CDR2 as FQNEAQ (reference sequence). The CDR3 totals 12 residues. The CDR3 DNA follows: TGTGCCAGCAGCCCGGGATCAAAAGACTACACCTTC. Its translation: CASSPGSKDYTF.